This record covers a single TCR beta chain. The assay was immunoSEQ multiplex PCR, and TCRdb's table has in-frame clones only and misses some. The sample yields fewer than 200,000 clones, around 90% seen once. The entry originates in a study of control samples from healthy donors and cancer patients. In germline, CDR1 is LGHDT, CDR2 YNNKEL (reference sequence). The J segment lost 5 bases and the V segment lost 5 bases, leaving 8 bases of the junction unmatched. The CDR3 is 16 amino acids. Input material: blood. The TCR was taken from a woman in her thirties in good health. This chain links TRBV3-1 (or the pseudogene TRBV3-2) with TRBJ2-1; 11 bases map to TRBD2. Here the CDR3 DNA reads TGTGCCAGCAGCACTCTAGCGGGAGGCTTCCACAATGAGCAGTTCTTC. It yields the protein CASSTLAGGFHNEQFF.